The 15 T cell receptor beta chains given below trace back to one sample, sequenced in a study of long-term antiretroviral therapy in people with HIV. The libraries were made with immunoSEQ v3.0 at survey level. The method was immunoSEQ multiplex PCR; TCRdb's version includes in-frame clones alone and lacks a portion of them. The sample lists 20,000 or so clones; about four fifths were seen once. The sequenced sample was unsorted PBMCs, obtained at the start of antiretroviral therapy, before treatment. The receptors here all came from a man between 18 and 29 years old with HIV.

This clone is labeled as medium-sized. This rearrangement joins TRBV27 to TRBJ2-1, with 9 bases matching TRBD1. CDR3 length: 15 residues. Trimming removed 2 bases from V and 8 bases from J; junction bases left unmatched: 7. Germline CDR1 is MNHEY and CDR2 is SMNVEV (reference sequence). DNA of the CDR3: TGTGCCAGCAGTTTAAGGGACAGGGAGATGGATGAGCAGTTCTTC. It yields the protein CASSLRDREMDEQFF.

The rearrangement joins TRBV10-2 to TRBJ1-5, with TRBD1 matching 8 bases. J lost 3 bases, V lost 2 bases, and 6 bases had no gene match. This CDR3 contains 16 residues. Germline assignment: CDR1 WSHSY and CDR2 SAAADI. The DNA for the CDR3 is TGCGCCAGCAGTGAGGAGCAGGGGGCCATCAATCAGCCCCAGCATTTT. The encoded protein is CASSEEQGAINQPQHF.

J is TRBJ1-5 and V is TRBV7-2; D uncertain. Germline V lookup: CDR1 SGHTA, CDR2 FQGNSA. The ends were cut back, 2 bases at V and 3 bases at J, with 8 bases in the middle. CDR3 length equals 14 residues. In DNA form, the CDR3 reads TGTGCCAGCAGCTTATCCCAACTCAATCAGCCCCAGCATTTT. Its protein product is CASSLSQLNQPQHF. Using reference TRBV7-2 and TRBJ1-5 for the parts outside the CDR3, the full variable domain is GAGVSQSPSNKVTEKGKDVELRCDPISGHTALYWYRQSLGQGLEFLIYFQGNSAPDKSGLPSDRFSAERTGGSVSTLTIQRTQQEDSAVYLCASSLSQLNQPQHFGDGTRLSIL.

The chain is built from TRBV27 and TRBJ2-7; D perhaps matches TRBD1 (5 bases). The CDR3 is made up of 15 amino acids. CDR1 and CDR2 (germline): MNHEY, SMNVEV (reference sequence). Trimming left V 3 bases short and J 1 base short, with 13 bases between. This CDR3 is CASSFQGPLSYEQYF. In DNA, the CDR3 is TGTGCCAGCAGTTTCCAGGGCCCCTTATCCTACGAGCAGTACTTC.

The genes are TRBV19 and TRBJ1-1; no definite D call. Trimming left V 7 bases short and J 2 bases short, with 8 bases between. Germline CDR1 reads LNHDA; CDR2 reads SQIVND (reference sequence). There are 12 residues in the CDR3. DNA of the CDR3: TGTGCCAGTAACGCTGGTAACACTGAAGCTTTCTTT. Encoded protein: CASNAGNTEAFF.

This clone was counted a few times. The chain couples TRBV27 to TRBJ2-7; TRBD1 matches 11 bases. J was trimmed by 6 bases and V by 5 bases; bases with no gene match: 6. CDR3 length: 14 amino acids. Germline V gene sequence: CDR1 MNHEY, CDR2 SMNVEV (reference sequence). CDR3 nucleotide sequence: TGTGCCAGCAGTCCAAGGACAGGGGGCCTCGAGCAGTACTTC. Translation gives CASSPRTGGLEQYF.

This clone appeared once. The chain is built from TRBV10-2 and TRBJ1-1, with D perhaps TRBD1 (5 bases). CDR3 length equals 15 residues. Trimming removed 0 bases from V and 1 base from J, with 9 bases in between. Looked up from germline, CDR1 is WSHSY and CDR2 is SAAADI. Here the CDR3 reads CASSESVGGNTEAFF. The CDR3 DNA reads TGCGCCAGCAGTGAGTCTGTCGGGGGGAACACTGAAGCTTTCTTT.

V gene TRBV10-3 combines with J gene TRBJ2-7; 8 positions agree with TRBD2. V shed 10 bases, J shed 2 bases, and the junction held 4 bases outside the gene matches. The CDR3 has 12 residues. The germline gives CDR1 ENHRY, CDR2 SYGVKD. The CDR3 sequence is CATGGAPYEQYF. CDR3 bases: TGTGCCACGGGGGGGGCACCCTACGAGCAGTACTTC.

The J gene is TRBJ2-1, the V gene TRBV28; 9 nucleotides line up with TRBD2. This CDR3 contains 16 residues. The V and J ends lost 3 bases and 0 bases, in that order; junction bases with no gene match: 3. Germline CDR1 is MDHEN and CDR2 is SYDVKM. The CDR3 DNA reads as TGTGCCAGCAGTTTCCTAGCGGGGAGCTCCTACAATGAGCAGTTCTTC. This translates into CASSFLAGSSYNEQFF.

J is TRBJ2-1 and V is TRBV6-5; D may match TRBD1 or TRBD2 (5 bases each). The CDR3 totals 14 residues. Trimming left V 5 bases short and J 5 bases short, with 13 bases between. Per germline, CDR1 MNHEY and CDR2 SVGAGI. The DNA of the CDR3 is TGTGCCAGCAGTCCTGGGACGGTTCACAATGAGCAGTTCTTC. Translating it yields CASSPGTVHNEQFF.

The rearrangement uses TRBV19 and TRBJ1-5; 9 nucleotides align to TRBD1. Germline values: CDR1 LNHDA, CDR2 SQIVND (reference sequence). The CDR3 runs to 15 residues. V gave up 11 bases and J gave up 4 bases; unmatched junction bases: 12. The DNA for the CDR3 is TGTGCCGCGGGACCCGGGACAGGGCGTAATCAGCCCCAGCATTTT. It specifies CAAGPGTGRNQPQHF.

This rearrangement joins TRBV5-1 to TRBJ2-1, with unresolved D. The CDR3 sequence is 13 residues long. V was pared by 5 bases and J by 6 bases, with 12 bases between. CDR1 is SGHRS, CDR2 YFSETQ, per germline. In nucleotides, the CDR3 is TGCGCCAGCAGTTCCCTCTTGGGCAATGAGCAGTTCTTC. It specifies CASSSLLGNEQFF.

The rearrangement uses TRBV7-2 and TRBJ2-7; D not certain. This CDR3 comprises 12 residues. Germline values: CDR1 SGHTA, CDR2 FQGNSA. Trimming took 6 bases from V and 3 from J, leaving 9 bases between them. CDR3 DNA sequence: TGTGCCAGCAGTTTTGACTTCTACGAGCAGTACTTC. Its translation: CASSFDFYEQYF.

This chain joins TRBV28 and TRBJ2-1; no clear D. The CDR3 totals 13 residues. Germline-derived CDR1 and CDR2 are MDHEN and SYDVKM. V lost 2 bases to trimming and J lost 9 bases, with 11 bases between them. In nucleotides, the CDR3 is TGTGCCAGCAGTTTACAACCCCTCGCTGAGCAGTTCTTC. It encodes CASSLQPLAEQFF.

This sequence joins TRBV6-1 and TRBJ2-7; 13 nucleotides line up with TRBD2. The CDR3 is 14 residues long. The ends lost 6 bases at V and 6 bases at J; junction bases unmatched: 5. The germline V gene has CDR1 MNHNS and CDR2 SASEGT. The CDR3 sequence is CASRLAGGPGEQYF. CDR3 DNA: TGTGCCAGCAGACTAGCGGGAGGGCCAGGCGAGCAGTACTTC.